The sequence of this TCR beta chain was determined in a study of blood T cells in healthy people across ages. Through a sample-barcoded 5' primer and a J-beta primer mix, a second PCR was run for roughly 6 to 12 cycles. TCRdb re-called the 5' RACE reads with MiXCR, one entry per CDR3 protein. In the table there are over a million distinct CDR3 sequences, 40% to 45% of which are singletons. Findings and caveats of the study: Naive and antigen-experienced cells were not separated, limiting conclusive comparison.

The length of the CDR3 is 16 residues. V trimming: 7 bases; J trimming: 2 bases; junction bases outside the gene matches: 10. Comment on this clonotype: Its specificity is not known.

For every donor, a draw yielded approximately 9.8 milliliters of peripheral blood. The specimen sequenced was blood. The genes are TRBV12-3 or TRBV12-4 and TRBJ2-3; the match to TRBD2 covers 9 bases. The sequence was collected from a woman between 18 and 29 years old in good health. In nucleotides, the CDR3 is TGTGCCAGCACTCTGCGCGGCGGGGGGGTCACAGATACGCAGTATTTT. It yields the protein CASTLRGGGVTDTQYF.